This TCR beta chain appears in the sequencing data of a study of blood T cell repertoires in COVID-19. Turning to the study itself: COVID-19 samples collected from the United States, Italy and Spain covered acute and convalescent phases. T cells, B-cell-depleted T cells, or PBMCs provided the cDNA or gDNA that served as material.

CDR3 length: 14 amino acids. Germline assignment: CDR1 SGHTA and CDR2 FQGNSA. Unmatched junction bases numbered 7, after V lost 5 bases and J lost 12 bases. Per the study methods: Nucleated cell number was recorded as an estimate derived from reference gene primer amplification. Produced via immunoSEQ multiplex PCR; TCRdb's table is partial and in-frame only. V, J and clone size reflect that table, while D and trimming were determined from the DNA. The table lists 190,000 or so clones, about 83% of them singletons. The V and J genes are TRBV7-2 and TRBJ2-7, with TRBD2 identical over 16 bases. This sequence was found in a man between 60 and 70 years old who had recovered from COVID-19. The source material was peripheral blood. The CDR3 DNA reads as TGTGCCAGCAGCAAAGAGGGACTAGCGGGGGGGAGGTACTTC. It codes for CASSKEGLAGGRYF.